This T cell receptor beta chain was sequenced during a study of blood T cell repertoires in COVID-19. The CDR3 sequence is 11 residues long. V gave up 5 bases and J gave up 4 bases, with 6 bases separating them. CDR1 is DFQATT and CDR2 is SNEGSKA in the germline V gene (reference sequence). In the original workflow: Using reference gene primer amplification, nucleated cell counts were estimated. Generated by immunoSEQ multiplex PCR, the TCRdb table keeps only in-frame clones and is missing some. Clonal size and the V and J genes are those of that table, whereas D and trimming came from the DNA. The sample carries a few hundred thousand clones, roughly 86% recorded once.

This sequence joins TRBV20-1 and TRBJ2-1; no clear D. The source material was peripheral blood. The receptor's source is a woman between 65 and 79 years old with active or convalescent COVID-19. This CDR3 reads CSAPSYNEQFF. The CDR3 DNA is TGCAGTGCTCCTTCTTACAATGAGCAGTTCTTC.